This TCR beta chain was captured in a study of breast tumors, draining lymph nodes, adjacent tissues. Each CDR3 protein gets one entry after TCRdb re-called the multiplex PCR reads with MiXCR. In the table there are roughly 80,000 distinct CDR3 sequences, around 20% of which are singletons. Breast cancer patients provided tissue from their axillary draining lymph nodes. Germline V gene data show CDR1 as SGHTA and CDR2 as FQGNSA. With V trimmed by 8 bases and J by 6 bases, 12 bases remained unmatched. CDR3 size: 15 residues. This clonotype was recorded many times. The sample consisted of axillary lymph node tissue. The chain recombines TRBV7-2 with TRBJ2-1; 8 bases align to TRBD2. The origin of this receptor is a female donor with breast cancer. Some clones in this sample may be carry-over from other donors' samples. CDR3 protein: CASGLAGTPSNEQFF. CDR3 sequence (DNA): TGTGCCAGCGGATTAGCGGGAACCCCTAGCAATGAGCAGTTCTTC.